This T cell receptor (beta chain) was sequenced for a study of cytomegalovirus exposure and HLA in healthy donors. Unmatched junction bases numbered 10, after V lost 8 bases and J lost 8 bases. Germline lookup yields CDR1 MGHDK and CDR2 SYGVNS. The CDR3 consists of 14 residues. Primers included in the PCR were 60 Vbeta and 13 Jbeta primers. The protocol was immunoSEQ multiplex PCR, while the TCRdb copy is restricted to in-frame clones and leaves out a portion. Of 140,000 or so clones detected, approximately 79% appear once; the ten largest clones hold roughly 4%. The source material was PBMCs. The chain has TRBV25-1 and TRBJ1-5; TRBD1 agrees at 9 bases. The sequence derives from a man younger than 35 in good health and CMV-seropositive. The CDR3: CASQDRGRLEPQHF. The CDR3 DNA sequence: TGTGCCAGCCAAGACAGGGGGAGGCTGGAGCCCCAGCATTTT. Full variable domain (rest looked up from reference TRBV25-1 and TRBJ1-5): EADIYQTPRYLVIGTGKKITLECSQTMGHDKMYWYQQDPGMELHLIHYSYGVNSTEKGDLSSESTVSRIRTEHFPLTLESARPSHTSQYLCASQDRGRLEPQHFGDGTRLSIL.